This TCR beta chain comes out of a study of OX40 agonist ivuxolimab in advanced cancers. General study findings and limits: Dosing at 0.1 to 3.0 mg/kg was accompanied by clonal expansion of CD4+ and CD8+ blood T cells by week 6.

Concerning this clone: Its specificity is not known.

Sequencing was performed with immunoSEQ multiplex PCR; in TCRdb, only in-frame clones are kept and a portion is missing. The data show some 64,000 clones, 92% seen once. V lost 8 bases to trimming and J lost 5 bases; unmatched junction nucleotides: 15. Germline CDR1 SNHLY, CDR2 FYNNEI. CDR3 length: 16 residues. The TCR originated in an adult with an advanced solid tumor such as melanoma, head and neck, liver or kidney cancer. The starting material was CD4+ or CD8+ T cells sorted from blood, obtained in a trial of the OX40 agonist ivuxolimab. J is TRBJ2-5 and V is TRBV2, with 9 bases matching TRBD1. CDR3 coding DNA: TGTGCCAGCTACATACAGGGGGCAGTTGGTAGGGAGACCCAGTACTTC. This translates into CASYIQGAVGRETQYF.